Following are 5 T cell receptor beta chains from one sample sequenced in a study of T cell responses to AZD1222 COVID-19 vaccine. Clones were read by immunoSEQ multiplex PCR, and TCRdb kept only the in-frame ones, dropping some. Here the sample spans over 40,000 clones, about 88% being singletons. The sample in question was peripheral blood, obtained on day 0 of AZD1222 vaccination. These receptors all stem from an adult in good health.

The sample holds one count of this clone. V usage is TRBV4-2 and J usage is TRBJ1-2; TRBD1 is a possible D gene (5 bases). The CDR3 is 18 amino acids. Germline assignment: CDR1 LGHNA and CDR2 YNFKEQ. Trimming cost V 1 base and J 4 bases, with 22 bases left between them. CDR3 sequence reads: CASSQGGLGTELIYGYTF. CDR3 coding DNA: TGTGCCAGCAGCCAAGGGGGTTTAGGGACGGAGTTGATCTATGGCTACACCTTC.

This chain connects TRBV6-5 to TRBJ1-6; the D is unclear. This CDR3 is built from 15 residues. Trimming cost V 5 bases and J 5 bases, with 13 bases left between them. Germline CDR1 reads MNHEY; CDR2 reads SVGAGI. The CDR3 nucleotides read TGTGCCAGCAGTCGGACGGAGTTTAATAATTCACCCCTCCACTTT. Translated: CASSRTEFNNSPLHF.

This rearrangement joins TRBV4-3 to TRBJ1-1; D ambiguous. The V and J ends lost 2 bases and 1 base respectively, with 5 bases between them. Germline V gene data show CDR1 as LGHNA and CDR2 as YSLEER. CDR3 length equals 13 residues. CDR3 in amino acids: CASSQLRNTEAFF. The DNA of the CDR3 is TGCGCCAGCAGCCAACTTCGGAACACTGAAGCTTTCTTT.

V and J are TRBV28 and TRBJ2-6; D is unresolved. The CDR3 has 17 residues. The germline CDR1 and CDR2 sequences are MDHEN and SYDVKM. Trimming took off 3 bases at V and 0 bases at J, with 12 bases between the two ends. The CDR3 DNA is TGTGCCAGCAGTTTTAGAGACTTCTTCTCTGGGGCCAACGTCCTGACTTTC. It translates to CASSFRDFFSGANVLTF.

The rearrangement uses TRBV5-1 and TRBJ1-2, with D uncertain. V lost 0 bases, J lost 1 base, and 7 bases lay in between. The CDR3 totals 14 residues. CDR1 and CDR2 from the germline V gene are SGHRS and YFSETQ. The CDR3 coding sequence is TGCGCCAGCAGCTTGGGGAGTAATAACTATGGCTACACCTTC. It translates to CASSLGSNNYGYTF.